This entry lists 21 T cell receptor beta chains sequenced from one sample in a study of blood T cell repertoires in COVID-19 (dated by TCRdb to 2018 to 2021). The library was prepared using the immunoSEQ multiplex PCR assay. Here the immuneACCESS table is served through TCRdb, limited to in-frame sequences with V and J called. Missing clones are a known gap in these copies; in checked studies unresolved V genes cover under half, and the rest lacks a known reason. Within this sample are hundreds of thousands of clones, with more than 65% of them counted one time only. Jointly, the top ten make up approximately 3.8% of the sample. The sample taken for sequencing was peripheral blood. These receptor sequences come from an elderly woman with acute or convalescent COVID-19.

The chain has TRBV19 and TRBJ1-1; 8 nucleotides match TRBD1. Losses at the gene ends were 4 bases for V and 1 base for J; bases not matched to a gene: 8. The CDR3 extends over 16 amino acids. Germline V gene lookup returns CDR1 LNHDA and CDR2 SQIVND (reference sequence). In nucleotides, the CDR3 is TGTGCCAGTAGTACAGCCGCCGGGACAGGGAACACTGAAGCTTTCTTT. It encodes CASSTAAGTGNTEAFF.

The chain employs TRBV24-1 and TRBJ1-5, with 8 bases matching TRBD1. Germline V lookup: CDR1 KGHDR, CDR2 SFDVKD. J was trimmed by 1 base and V by 4 bases; bases with no gene match: 14. The CDR3 totals 19 residues. The DNA for the CDR3 is TGTGCCACCAGTGAAAAAGACAGGGGCGTTGGCCCGAGCAATCAGCCCCAGCATTTT. Amino acids: CATSEKDRGVGPSNQPQHF.

This clone turned up a few times. The chain is built from TRBV19 and TRBJ1-5; tentatively, D is TRBD1 (5 bases). V shed 3 bases and J shed 4 bases, with 19 bases lying between them. Per germline, CDR1 LNHDA and CDR2 SQIVND (reference sequence). The CDR3 is 17 residues long. The CDR3 DNA follows: TGTGCCAGTAGTATCCGACAGACTTCGATCGTTAATCAGCCCCAGCATTTT. Residues: CASSIRQTSIVNQPQHF. Using reference TRBV19 and TRBJ1-5 for the parts outside the CDR3, the full variable domain is DGGITQSPKYLFRKEGQNVTLSCEQNLNHDAMYWYRQDPGQGLRLIYYSQIVNDFQKGDIAEGYSVSREKKESFPLTVTSAQKNPTAFYLCASSIRQTSIVNQPQHFGDGTRLSIL.

In its sample, this clone was seen a few times. CDR3 DNA: TGTGCCAGCAGTCGACAGGGGCCCCCTTTGAACACTGAAGCTTTCTTT. Translating gives CASSRQGPPLNTEAFF. The rearrangement links TRBV7-2 to TRBJ1-1, with 8 bases aligning to TRBD1. Germline values: CDR1 SGHTA, CDR2 FQGNSA. J gave up 0 bases and V 6 bases, and 9 bases lay outside the gene matches. The CDR3 sequence is 16 residues long.

The rearrangement joins TRBV7-2 to TRBJ1-2, with a weak D call TRBD1 (5 bases). Germline assignment: CDR1 SGHTA and CDR2 FQGNSA. V lost 5 bases, J lost 3 bases, and 10 bases lay in between. The CDR3 runs to 13 residues. This CDR3 reads CASSPGGDYGYTF. In DNA form, the CDR3 reads TGTGCCAGCAGCCCGGGGGGAGACTATGGCTACACCTTC.

Of note for this clone: Sequence at one end of the junction differs from germline and may be a read error. This sequence joins TRBV9 and TRBJ1-5, with a tentative D call TRBD1 (5 bases). The CDR3 runs 10 residues. Per germline, CDR1 SGDLS and CDR2 YYNGEE. The CDR3 protein is CASNLSGHFF. DNA of the CDR3: TGTGCCAGTAACCTATCCGGACATTTTTTT.

This chain links TRBV18 with TRBJ1-5; 8 nucleotides line up with TRBD1. The V segment lost 5 bases and the J segment 6 bases; nucleotides outside the gene matches: 3. The CDR3 extends over 13 amino acids. Germline-derived CDR1 and CDR2 are KGHSH and LQKENI. The CDR3: CASSSTGGQPQHF. As DNA, the CDR3 is TGTGCCAGCTCATCCACAGGGGGTCAGCCCCAGCATTTT.

V usage is TRBV9 and J usage is TRBJ2-1; perhaps TRBD1 as D (6 bases). The germline gives CDR1 SGDLS, CDR2 YYNGEE. This CDR3 spans 15 amino acids. V was pared by 3 bases and J by 2 bases, with 12 bases between. The CDR3, as DNA: TGTGCCAGCAGCGCCCAACAGGGAACCTACAATGAGCAGTTCTTC. Its translation: CASSAQQGTYNEQFF.

The chain joins TRBV5-1 to TRBJ1-4; D call uncertain. Per germline, CDR1 SGHRS and CDR2 YFSETQ. The CDR3 totals 15 residues. Trimming pared 4 bases from V and 3 bases from J, leaving 13 bases between. Here the CDR3 reads CASSRSPGANEKLFF. DNA of the CDR3: TGCGCCAGCAGCCGGTCGCCCGGGGCTAATGAAAAACTGTTTTTT.

This chain connects TRBV30 to TRBJ2-7, with 9 bases aligning to TRBD1. This CDR3 comprises 15 residues. Germline-derived CDR1 and CDR2 are GTSNPN and SVGIG (reference sequence). Trimming at V came to 3 bases and at J to 4 bases, leaving 10 bases not matched to a gene. CDR3 bases: TGTGCCTGGAGCCTCACGAACAGGGGGCCGTACGAGCAGTACTTC. Amino acids: CAWSLTNRGPYEQYF.

The chain joins TRBV6-2 or TRBV6-3 to TRBJ1-5; 8 positions match TRBD1. The length of the CDR3 is 16 residues. Losses at the gene ends were 5 bases for V and 4 bases for J; bases not matched to a gene: 10. CDR1 is MNHEY, CDR2 SVGEGT, per germline. The CDR3 here is CASSIPRGLGNQPQHF. The DNA for the CDR3 is TGTGCCAGCAGTATCCCCAGGGGGCTGGGGAATCAGCCCCAGCATTTT.

This clone was recorded once. The chain has TRBV6-5 and TRBJ2-2; D is perhaps TRBD1 (5 bases). V lost 0 bases and J lost 8, with 10 bases in between. CDR3 size: 14 residues. CDR1 is MNHEY and CDR2 is SVGAGI in the germline V gene. The CDR3 DNA sequence: TGTGCCAGCAGTTACTCCACAGGTTTTGGGGAGCTGTTTTTT. Protein: CASSYSTGFGELFF.

This clone showed up just once. The rearrangement links TRBV5-5 to TRBJ1-1; 9 nucleotides agree with TRBD1. V was pared by 3 bases and J by 6 bases, with 9 bases of the junction left unmatched. Germline V gives CDR1 SGHKS, CDR2 YYEKEE (reference sequence). The CDR3 is made up of 15 amino acids. The CDR3 DNA sequence: TGTGCCAGCAGCTCCCGGACAGGGGCACCGCCTGAAGCTTTCTTT. The encoded protein is CASSSRTGAPPEAFF.

The chain is built from TRBV29-1 and TRBJ2-7; a possible D gene is TRBD1 (5 bases). This CDR3 region has 12 residues. From germline, CDR1 is SQVTM and CDR2 ANQGSEA. The V and J ends lost 3 bases and 0 bases respectively, with 6 bases between them. The CDR3, as DNA: TGCAGCGTTGAGGGGCTCTCCTACGAGCAGTACTTC. This encodes CSVEGLSYEQYF.

The chain links TRBV5-1 to TRBJ1-1; 7 bases are a match to TRBD1. The germline V gene has CDR1 SGHRS and CDR2 YFSETQ. The CDR3 loop spans 13 amino acids. The J segment lost 1 base and the V segment lost 5 bases, leaving 2 bases of the junction unmatched. CDR3 residues: CASRGQPNTEAFF. The CDR3 DNA is TGCGCCAGCAGGGGACAGCCGAACACTGAAGCTTTCTTT.

As regards this clone: This sample also contains other DNA sequences that code for the same CDR3. For the CDR3, the DNA is TGCAGCGTTGCCGACAGGGGTTATGGCTACACCTTC. Its translation is CSVADRGYGYTF. The chain uses TRBV29-1 and TRBJ1-2, with TRBD1 identical over 8 bases. The CDR3 runs to 12 residues. Germline loops: CDR1 SQVTM, CDR2 ANQGSEA. With 4 bases clipped from V and 5 bases from J, the junction kept 3 bases outside the gene matches.

This chain links TRBV5-8 with TRBJ1-1; no firm D call. Germline V CDR1 and CDR2: SGHTS, YDEGEE. CDR3 length: 13 amino acids. Trimming removed 3 bases from V and 0 bases from J, with 6 bases in between. The CDR3 DNA sequence: TGTGCCAGCAGCTCGGTGCTGAACACTGAAGCTTTCTTT. Protein: CASSSVLNTEAFF.

This clone was seen once. The genes are TRBV28 and TRBJ2-7, with 7 bases aligning to TRBD2. The CDR3 has 14 residues. V shed 8 bases, J shed 2 bases, and the junction held 9 bases outside the gene matches. Germline V gives CDR1 MDHEN, CDR2 SYDVKM. In DNA, the CDR3 is TGTGCCAGCCGGGAAGCGGGGAGGACCTACGAGCAGTACTTC. As protein: CASREAGRTYEQYF.

CDR3 loop: CASSLMTGENEKLFF. The CDR3 bases are TGTGCCAGTAGTTTGATGACAGGGGAGAATGAAAAACTGTTTTTT. The V call is TRBV19, the J call TRBJ1-4, with TRBD1 matching over 8 bases. The CDR3 is 15 amino acids. The germline CDR1 and CDR2 sequences are LNHDA and SQIVND (reference sequence). V was clipped by 5 bases and J by 5 bases; unmatched bases: 7. Using reference TRBV19 and TRBJ1-4 for the parts outside the CDR3, the full variable domain is DGGITQSPKYLFRKEGQNVTLSCEQNLNHDAMYWYRQDPGQGLRLIYYSQIVNDFQKGDIAEGYSVSREKKESFPLTVTSAQKNPTAFYLCASSLMTGENEKLFFGSGTQLSVL.

This clone appeared once. This rearrangement joins TRBV29-1 to TRBJ2-5; the D gene is possibly TRBD1 (5 bases). Trimming pared 2 bases from V and 0 bases from J, leaving 7 bases between. Germline-derived CDR1 and CDR2 are SQVTM and ANQGSEA. This CDR3 comprises 13 residues. This chain's CDR3 is CSVEMDNQETQYF. The CDR3 bases are TGCAGCGTTGAAATGGACAACCAAGAGACCCAGTACTTC.

The chain employs TRBV7-2 and TRBJ2-5; 10 bases are a match to TRBD1. Unmatched junction bases numbered 9, after V lost 6 bases and J lost 2 bases. Per the germline V gene, CDR1 is SGHTA and CDR2 is FQGNSA. This CDR3 has 16 amino acids. CDR3 in amino acids: CASRPGQGGIQETQYF. The CDR3 nucleotides read TGTGCCAGCAGACCTGGACAGGGGGGGATACAAGAGACCCAGTACTTC.